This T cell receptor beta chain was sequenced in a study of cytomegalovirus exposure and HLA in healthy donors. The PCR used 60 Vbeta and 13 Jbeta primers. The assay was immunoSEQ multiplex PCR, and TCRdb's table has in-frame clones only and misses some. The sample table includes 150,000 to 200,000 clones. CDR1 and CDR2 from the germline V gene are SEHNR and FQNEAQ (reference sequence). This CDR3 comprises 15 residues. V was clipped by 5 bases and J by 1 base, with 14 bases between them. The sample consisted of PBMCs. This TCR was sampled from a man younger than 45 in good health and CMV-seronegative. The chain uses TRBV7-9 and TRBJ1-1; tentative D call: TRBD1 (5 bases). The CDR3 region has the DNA TGTGCCAGCAGCCCAGGGTTTGAGGCGAACACTGAAGCTTTCTTT. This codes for CASSPGFEANTEAFF.